The sequence of this TCR beta chain was determined in a study of T cells in Graves' hyperthyroidism and ophthalmopathy (dated by TCRdb to between 2019 and 2020). In the study overall: Peripheral blood samples were taken at initial diagnosis, before any treatment was given. Whether ophthalmopathy could be predicted prospectively was tested in an independent validation cohort made up of about 18 hyperthyroidism patients plus 17 patients who later progressed to ophthalmopathy. According to the paper, TCR Vbeta CDR3 sequencing was carried out on over 130 peripheral blood samples, which came from fewer than 50 ophthalmopathy, 70 to 80 hyperthyroidism and about 17 progressor patients. The study also compared thyroid tissue and blood T-cell repertoires from five or six Graves' hyperthyroidism patients. The approximately 90 discovery patients were randomly split 7:3 into training and test sets. TCR V-J signatures able to tell the groups apart were searched for in a discovery cohort of more than 90 patients, of whom roughly 42 had Graves' ophthalmopathy and about 60 had stable Graves' hyperthyroidism. Once sampling was done, hyperthyroidism patients were given methimazole at a starting dose of 30 mg daily, whereas ophthalmopathy patients were given high-dose intravenous methylprednisolone.

In its sample, this clonotype was seen many times. This receptor's antigen is unknown. Base qualities were left out, and no much larger clone turns up one base away. Sequences DFQATT (CDR1) and SNEGSKA (CDR2) are obtained from the germline V gene (reference sequence). The germline V end is reduced by 3 bases and the J end by 0 bases; junction bases left unmatched: 0. There are 13 amino acids in the CDR3, from cysteine to phenylalanine inclusive. Kept here is only the CDR3 DNA, which spans 39 bases and is read in frame from base 1. Stable Graves' hyperthyroidism was defined as no progression to ophthalmopathy during 18 months of follow-up. The hyperthyroidism patients were between 18 and 65 years old and newly diagnosed, with a disease duration of less than 2 months. Any patient with an uncontrolled infection, another autoimmune disease, pregnancy or lactation was excluded. Diagnoses were based on clinical symptoms, serum thyroxine and TRAb, thyroid ultrasound and orbital computed tomography. Ficoll-Paque density gradient centrifugation was used to isolate PBMCs from about 9.4 ml of fresh peripheral blood. Trizol reagent was used to extract total RNA, and RNA quality was then checked on an Agilent 2100 Bioanalyzer.

What the work shows at the level of the full study, not this receptor alone: In validation, progression to ophthalmopathy was predicted by the model with roughly 71% sensitivity and nearly 75% specificity, a median of about 6 months before onset. Ophthalmopathy was separated from stable hyperthyroidism by a 13 V-J signature model, with over 85% sensitivity and roughly 81% specificity obtained in cross-validation and 80%/75% obtained in testing. No statistical method was used to fix the sample size in advance, and group allocation was not hidden from the investigators. Most expanded thyroid clonotypes (frequency above 0.001) were also found in blood, which suggests that blood repertoires may mirror thyroid immune responses.

Amplification of TCR beta CDR3 regions was carried out from RNA transcripts. The first round of RT-PCR for the TCR CDR3 was performed with the HTBI primer set and the Qiagen OneStep RT-PCR kit. A second multiplex PCR round built the libraries, followed by size selection and purification. Libraries were sequenced paired-end with 100 bp reads on an Illumina HiSeq2000. The authors processed their data as follows. SOAPnuke was used to process the raw data, throwing out any read that contained adapters or uncalled bases, had a mean Phred below 15, or lacked an exact constant-primer or identifier match. High-quality paired reads were merged with COPE v1.2.5, and unique nucleotide sequences were defined as clonotypes. MiTCR v1.1 was used to align the clonotypes against IMGT TRBV, TRBD and TRBJ reference segments. The analysis included only V-J combinations with a frequency above 0.0001, which together covered around 99% of the repertoires. A TCS score was defined as the ratio of F50 (clonal expansion) to E x V (chaos), with BLOSUM62-based TCRdist applied between CDR3 peptides within each V-J. Welch's t-statistics and random forest reduced just over 500 V-J features to some 14, which were used in a naive Bayes classifier (R e1071). Through fastp at Q25 and MiXCR, TCRdb rebuilt clones from the public reads, retaining in-frame beta chains. All rows with the same CDR3 protein become a single entry with the most common DNA and genes. These V and J calls rely on TCRdb rather than the paper's analysis. The table for this sample lists some 350,000 distinct CDR3 sequences; about 25% of them were counted only once. Of the sample, around 70% is held by the ten largest clones.

Sequences were obtained from blood. This sequence was found in a man aged 50 to 59 with Graves' hyperthyroidism. The rearranged segments are TRBV20-1 and TRBJ2-7; 9 junctional bases match TRBD2. The CDR3 region reads CSASSGSSYEQYF. The DNA sequence is given as TGCAGTGCTAGTAGCGGGAGCTCCTACGAGCAGTACTTC.